This TCR beta chain derives from a study of control samples from healthy donors and cancer patients. Generated by immunoSEQ multiplex PCR, the TCRdb table keeps only in-frame clones and is missing some. The repertoire holds some 64,000 clones, around 87% seen once, with 2% to 2.5% in the top ten. Germline V gene sequence: CDR1 LNHDA, CDR2 SQIVND (reference sequence). V trimming: 6 bases; J trimming: 3 bases; junction bases outside the gene matches: 7. This CDR3 is built from 15 residues. Sequenced input: PBMCs. The chain employs TRBV19 and TRBJ2-3, with 9 bases matching TRBD2. This sequence was found in a woman in her 50s with head and neck cancer. For the CDR3, the DNA is TGTGCCAGTAGGACCGGGACTAGCTTAACAGATACGCAGTATTTT. Amino acid sequence: CASRTGTSLTDTQYF.